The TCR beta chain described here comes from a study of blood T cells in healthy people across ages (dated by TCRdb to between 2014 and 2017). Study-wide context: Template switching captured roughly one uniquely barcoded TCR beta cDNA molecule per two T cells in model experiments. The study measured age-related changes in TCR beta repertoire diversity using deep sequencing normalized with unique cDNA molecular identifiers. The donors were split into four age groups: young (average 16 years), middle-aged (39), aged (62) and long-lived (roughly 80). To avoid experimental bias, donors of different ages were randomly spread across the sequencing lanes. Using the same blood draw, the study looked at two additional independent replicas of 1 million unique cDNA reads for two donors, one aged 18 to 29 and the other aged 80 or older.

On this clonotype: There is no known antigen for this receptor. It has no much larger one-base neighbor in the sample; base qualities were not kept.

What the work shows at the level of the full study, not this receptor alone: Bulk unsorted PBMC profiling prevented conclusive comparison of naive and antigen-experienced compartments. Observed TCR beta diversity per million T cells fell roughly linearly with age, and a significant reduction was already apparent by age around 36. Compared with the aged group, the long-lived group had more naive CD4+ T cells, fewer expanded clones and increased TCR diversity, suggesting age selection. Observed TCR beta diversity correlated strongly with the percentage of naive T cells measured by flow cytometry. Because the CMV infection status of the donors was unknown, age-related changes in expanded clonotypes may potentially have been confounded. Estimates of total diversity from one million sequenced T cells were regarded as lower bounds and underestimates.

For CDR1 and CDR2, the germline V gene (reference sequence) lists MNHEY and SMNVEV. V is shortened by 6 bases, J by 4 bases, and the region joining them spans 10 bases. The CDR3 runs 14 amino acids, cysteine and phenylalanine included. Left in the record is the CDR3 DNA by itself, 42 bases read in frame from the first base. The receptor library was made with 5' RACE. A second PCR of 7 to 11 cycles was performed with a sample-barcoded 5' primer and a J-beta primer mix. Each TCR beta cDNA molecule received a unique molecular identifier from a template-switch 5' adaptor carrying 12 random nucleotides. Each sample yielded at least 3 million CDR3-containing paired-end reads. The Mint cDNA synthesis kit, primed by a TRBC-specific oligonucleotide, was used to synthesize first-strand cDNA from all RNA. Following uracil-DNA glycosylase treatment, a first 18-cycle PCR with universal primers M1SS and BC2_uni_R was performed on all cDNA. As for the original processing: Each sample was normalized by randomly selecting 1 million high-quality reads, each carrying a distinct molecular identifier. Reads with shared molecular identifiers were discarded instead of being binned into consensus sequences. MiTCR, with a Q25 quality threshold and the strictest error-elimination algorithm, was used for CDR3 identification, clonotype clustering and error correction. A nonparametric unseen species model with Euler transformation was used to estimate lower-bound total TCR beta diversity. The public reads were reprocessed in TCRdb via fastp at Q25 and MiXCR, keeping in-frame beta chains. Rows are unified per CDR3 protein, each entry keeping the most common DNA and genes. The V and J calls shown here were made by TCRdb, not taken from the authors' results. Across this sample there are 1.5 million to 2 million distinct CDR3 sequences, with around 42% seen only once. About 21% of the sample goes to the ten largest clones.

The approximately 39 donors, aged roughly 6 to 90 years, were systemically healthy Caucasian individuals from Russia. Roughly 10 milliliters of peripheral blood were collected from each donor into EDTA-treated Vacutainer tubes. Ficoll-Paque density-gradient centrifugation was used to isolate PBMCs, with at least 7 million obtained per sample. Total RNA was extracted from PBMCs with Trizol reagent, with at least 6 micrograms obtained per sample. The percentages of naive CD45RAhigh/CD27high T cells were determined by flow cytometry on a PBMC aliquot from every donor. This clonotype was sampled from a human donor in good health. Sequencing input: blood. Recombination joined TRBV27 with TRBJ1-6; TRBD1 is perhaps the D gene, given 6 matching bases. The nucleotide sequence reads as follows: TGTGCCAGCAGGATGACAGGTTATAATTCACCCCTCCACTTT. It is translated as CASRMTGYNSPLHF.